This entry features one T cell receptor (beta chain) sequence. From germline, CDR1 is LGHNA and CDR2 YSLEER. The CDR3 sequence is 15 residues long. The V end was cut by 1 base, the J end by 2 bases, with 12 bases between. This record belongs to a study of T-cell reconstitution after alpha-beta-depleted transplantation in children. TCRbeta library preparation incorporated unique molecular identifiers. In TCRdb, the PCR reads were re-called with MiXCR into one record per CDR3 protein. The top ten hold about 4% of the sample, which has around 600,000 distinct CDR3 sequences, about 10% seen once. This receptor was identified in a human donor who donated a stem cell graft to a child with acute myeloid leukemia. The specimen was PBMCs from the stem cell graft donor, collected from the stem cell graft. The V call is TRBV4-3, the J call TRBJ2-7; D uncertain. The CDR3 sequence: CASSQGALYPYEQYF. DNA for the CDR3: TGCGCCAGCAGCCAAGGGGCACTATACCCCTACGAGCAGTACTTC.